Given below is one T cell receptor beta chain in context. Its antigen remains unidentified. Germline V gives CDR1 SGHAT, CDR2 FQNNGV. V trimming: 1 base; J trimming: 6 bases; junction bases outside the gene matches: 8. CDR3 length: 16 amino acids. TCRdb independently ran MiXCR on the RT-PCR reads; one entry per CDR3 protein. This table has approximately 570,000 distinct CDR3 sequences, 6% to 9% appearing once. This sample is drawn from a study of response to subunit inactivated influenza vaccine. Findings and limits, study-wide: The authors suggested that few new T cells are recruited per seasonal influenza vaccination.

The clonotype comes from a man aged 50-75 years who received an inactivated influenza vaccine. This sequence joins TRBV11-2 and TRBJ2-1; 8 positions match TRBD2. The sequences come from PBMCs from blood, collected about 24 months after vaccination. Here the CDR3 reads CASSLVYGGAGNEQFF. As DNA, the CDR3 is TGTGCCAGCAGCTTAGTATACGGGGGGGCTGGCAATGAGCAGTTCTTC.